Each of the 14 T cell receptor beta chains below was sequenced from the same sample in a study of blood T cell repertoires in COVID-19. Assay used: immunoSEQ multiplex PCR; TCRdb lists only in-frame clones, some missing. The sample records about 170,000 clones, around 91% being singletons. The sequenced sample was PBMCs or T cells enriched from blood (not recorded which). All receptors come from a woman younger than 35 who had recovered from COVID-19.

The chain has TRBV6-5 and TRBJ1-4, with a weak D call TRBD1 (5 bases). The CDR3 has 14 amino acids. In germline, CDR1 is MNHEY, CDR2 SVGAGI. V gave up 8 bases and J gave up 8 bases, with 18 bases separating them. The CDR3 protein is CASQAGGKLEKLFF. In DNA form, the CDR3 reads TGTGCCAGCCAGGCGGGGGGAAAGCTAGAAAAACTGTTTTTT.

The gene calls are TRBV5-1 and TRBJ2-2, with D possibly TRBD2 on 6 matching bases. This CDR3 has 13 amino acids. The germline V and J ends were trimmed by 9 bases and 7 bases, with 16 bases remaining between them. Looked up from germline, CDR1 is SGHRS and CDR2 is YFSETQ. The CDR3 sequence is CATQYRGGGELFF. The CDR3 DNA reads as TGCGCCACCCAGTATCGGGGAGGCGGGGAGCTGTTTTTT.

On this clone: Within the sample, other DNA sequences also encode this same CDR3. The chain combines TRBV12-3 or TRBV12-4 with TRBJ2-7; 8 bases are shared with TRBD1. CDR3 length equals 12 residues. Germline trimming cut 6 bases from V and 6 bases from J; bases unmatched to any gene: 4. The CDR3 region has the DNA TGTGCCAGCAGCCTTACAGGGGGCGAGCAGTACTTC. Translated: CASSLTGGEQYF.

CDR3 bases: TGTGCCAGCAGCCCCCCAGGGTTTAATGAAAAACTGTTTTTT. It translates to CASSPPGFNEKLFF. This sequence joins TRBV6-5 and TRBJ1-4; D might be TRBD1 (5 bases). CDR1 is MNHEY and CDR2 is SVGAGI in the germline V gene. This CDR3 has 14 residues. With 6 bases removed from V and 4 bases from J, the gap between germline ends came to 12 bases.

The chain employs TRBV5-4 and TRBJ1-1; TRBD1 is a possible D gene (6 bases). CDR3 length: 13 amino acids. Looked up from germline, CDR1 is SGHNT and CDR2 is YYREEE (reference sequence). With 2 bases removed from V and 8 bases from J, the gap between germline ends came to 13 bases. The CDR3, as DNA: TGTGCCAGCAGCTTTGGACAGACCCTCGAAGCTTTCTTT. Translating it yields CASSFGQTLEAFF.

CDR3 sequence (DNA): TGTGCCTGGTCCCCGCTTGGACTCGAGCAGTACTTC. This translates into CAWSPLGLEQYF. This sequence joins TRBV30 and TRBJ2-7; perhaps TRBD2 as D (5 bases). Germline-derived CDR1 and CDR2 are GTSNPN and SVGIG (reference sequence). Between the trimmed V and J ends, which lost 5 bases and 6 bases, there was a span of 14 bases. This CDR3 has 12 amino acids.

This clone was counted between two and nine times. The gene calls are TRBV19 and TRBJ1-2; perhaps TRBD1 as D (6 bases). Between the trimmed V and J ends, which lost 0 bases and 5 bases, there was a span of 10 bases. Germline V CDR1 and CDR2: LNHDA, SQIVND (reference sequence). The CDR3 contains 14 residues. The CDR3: CASSIDGTRYGYTF. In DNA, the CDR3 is TGTGCCAGTAGTATAGACGGGACACGGTATGGCTACACCTTC.

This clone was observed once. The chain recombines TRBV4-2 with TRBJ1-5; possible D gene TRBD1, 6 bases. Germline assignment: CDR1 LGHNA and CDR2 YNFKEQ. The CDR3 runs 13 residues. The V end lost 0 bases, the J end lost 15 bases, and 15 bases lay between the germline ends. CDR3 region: CASSQEVRTARHF. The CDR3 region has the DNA TGTGCCAGCAGCCAAGAGGTACGGACAGCGCGGCATTTT.

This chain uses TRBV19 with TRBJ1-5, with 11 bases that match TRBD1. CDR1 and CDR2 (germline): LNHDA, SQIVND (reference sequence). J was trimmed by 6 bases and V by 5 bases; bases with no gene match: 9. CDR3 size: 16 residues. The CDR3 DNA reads TGTGCCAGTAGTCCCTGGGGACAGGGGGAGACTCAGCCCCAGCATTTT. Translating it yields CASSPWGQGETQPQHF.

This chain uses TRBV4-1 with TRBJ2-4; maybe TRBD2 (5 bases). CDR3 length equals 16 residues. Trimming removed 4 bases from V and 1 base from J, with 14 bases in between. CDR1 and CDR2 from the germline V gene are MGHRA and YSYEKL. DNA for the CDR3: TGCGCCAGCAGCCCGTGGGCCGGGGTGGCCAAAAACATTCAGTACTTC. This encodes CASSPWAGVAKNIQYF.

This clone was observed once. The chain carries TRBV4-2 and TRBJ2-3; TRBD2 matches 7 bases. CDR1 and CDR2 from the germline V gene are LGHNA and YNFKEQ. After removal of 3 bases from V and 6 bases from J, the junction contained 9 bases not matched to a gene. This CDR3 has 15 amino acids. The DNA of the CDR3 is TGTGCCAGCAGCCAGGCTAGCGGAGAGGTGGATACGCAGTATTTT. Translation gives CASSQASGEVDTQYF.

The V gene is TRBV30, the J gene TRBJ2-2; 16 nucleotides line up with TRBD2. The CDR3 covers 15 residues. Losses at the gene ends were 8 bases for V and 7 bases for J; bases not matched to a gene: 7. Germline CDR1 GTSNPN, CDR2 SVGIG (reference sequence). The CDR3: CARGLAGGASGELFF. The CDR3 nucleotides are TGTGCCCGGGGACTAGCGGGAGGGGCCAGCGGGGAGCTGTTTTTT.

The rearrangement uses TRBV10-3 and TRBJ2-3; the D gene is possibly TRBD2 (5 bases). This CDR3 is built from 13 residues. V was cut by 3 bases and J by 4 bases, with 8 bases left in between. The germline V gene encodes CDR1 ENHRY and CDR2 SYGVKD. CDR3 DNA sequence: TGTGCCATCAGTGAACGGGGTGCAGATACGCAGTATTTT. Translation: CAISERGADTQYF.

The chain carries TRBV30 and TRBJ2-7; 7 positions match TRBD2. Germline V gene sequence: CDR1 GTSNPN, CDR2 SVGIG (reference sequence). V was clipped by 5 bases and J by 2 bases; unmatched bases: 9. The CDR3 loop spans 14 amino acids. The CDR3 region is CAWSGGGKAYEQYF. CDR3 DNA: TGTGCCTGGTCCGGCGGGGGAAAGGCCTACGAGCAGTACTTC.